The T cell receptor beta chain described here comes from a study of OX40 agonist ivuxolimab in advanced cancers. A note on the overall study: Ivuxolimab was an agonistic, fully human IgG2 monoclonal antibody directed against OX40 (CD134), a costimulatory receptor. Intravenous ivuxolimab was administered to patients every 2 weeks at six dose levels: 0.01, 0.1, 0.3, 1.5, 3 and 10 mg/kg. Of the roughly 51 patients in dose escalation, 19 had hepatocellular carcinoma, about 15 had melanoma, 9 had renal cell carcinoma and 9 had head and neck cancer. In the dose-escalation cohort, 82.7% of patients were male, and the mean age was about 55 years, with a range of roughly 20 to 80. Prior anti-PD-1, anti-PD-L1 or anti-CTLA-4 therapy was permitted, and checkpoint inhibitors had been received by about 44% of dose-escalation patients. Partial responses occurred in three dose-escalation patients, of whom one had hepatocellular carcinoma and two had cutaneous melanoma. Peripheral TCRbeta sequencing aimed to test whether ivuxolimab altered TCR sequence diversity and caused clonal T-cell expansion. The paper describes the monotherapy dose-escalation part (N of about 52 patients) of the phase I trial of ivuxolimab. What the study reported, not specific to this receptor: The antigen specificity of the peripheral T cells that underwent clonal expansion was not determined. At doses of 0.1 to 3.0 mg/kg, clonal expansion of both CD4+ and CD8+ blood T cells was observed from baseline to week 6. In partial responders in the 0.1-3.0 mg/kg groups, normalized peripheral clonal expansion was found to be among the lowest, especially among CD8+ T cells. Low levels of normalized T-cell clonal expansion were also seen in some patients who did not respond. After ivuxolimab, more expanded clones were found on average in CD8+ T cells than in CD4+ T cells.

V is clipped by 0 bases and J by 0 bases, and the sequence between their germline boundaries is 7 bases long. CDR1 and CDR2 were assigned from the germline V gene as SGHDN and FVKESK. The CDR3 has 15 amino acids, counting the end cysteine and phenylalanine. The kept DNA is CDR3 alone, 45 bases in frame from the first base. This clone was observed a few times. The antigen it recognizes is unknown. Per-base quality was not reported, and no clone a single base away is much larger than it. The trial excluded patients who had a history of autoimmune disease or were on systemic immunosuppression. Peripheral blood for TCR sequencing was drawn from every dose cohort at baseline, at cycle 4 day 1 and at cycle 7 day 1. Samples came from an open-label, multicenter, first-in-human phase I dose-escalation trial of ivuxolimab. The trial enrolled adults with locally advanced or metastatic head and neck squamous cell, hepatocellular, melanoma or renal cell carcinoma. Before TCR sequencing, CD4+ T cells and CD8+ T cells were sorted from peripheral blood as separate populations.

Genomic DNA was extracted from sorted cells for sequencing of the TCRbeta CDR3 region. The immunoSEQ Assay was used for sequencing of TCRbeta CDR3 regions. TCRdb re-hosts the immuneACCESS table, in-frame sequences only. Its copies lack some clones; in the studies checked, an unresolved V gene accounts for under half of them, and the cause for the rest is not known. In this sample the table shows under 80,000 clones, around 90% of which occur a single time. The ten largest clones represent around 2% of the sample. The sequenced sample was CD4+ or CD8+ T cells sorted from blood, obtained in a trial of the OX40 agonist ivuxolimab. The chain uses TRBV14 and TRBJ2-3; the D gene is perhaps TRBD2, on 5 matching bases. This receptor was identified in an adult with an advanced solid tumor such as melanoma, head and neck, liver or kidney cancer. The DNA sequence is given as TGTGCCAGCAGCCAAGACAGGACTAGCACAGATACGCAGTATTTT. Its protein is CASSQDRTSTDTQYF.